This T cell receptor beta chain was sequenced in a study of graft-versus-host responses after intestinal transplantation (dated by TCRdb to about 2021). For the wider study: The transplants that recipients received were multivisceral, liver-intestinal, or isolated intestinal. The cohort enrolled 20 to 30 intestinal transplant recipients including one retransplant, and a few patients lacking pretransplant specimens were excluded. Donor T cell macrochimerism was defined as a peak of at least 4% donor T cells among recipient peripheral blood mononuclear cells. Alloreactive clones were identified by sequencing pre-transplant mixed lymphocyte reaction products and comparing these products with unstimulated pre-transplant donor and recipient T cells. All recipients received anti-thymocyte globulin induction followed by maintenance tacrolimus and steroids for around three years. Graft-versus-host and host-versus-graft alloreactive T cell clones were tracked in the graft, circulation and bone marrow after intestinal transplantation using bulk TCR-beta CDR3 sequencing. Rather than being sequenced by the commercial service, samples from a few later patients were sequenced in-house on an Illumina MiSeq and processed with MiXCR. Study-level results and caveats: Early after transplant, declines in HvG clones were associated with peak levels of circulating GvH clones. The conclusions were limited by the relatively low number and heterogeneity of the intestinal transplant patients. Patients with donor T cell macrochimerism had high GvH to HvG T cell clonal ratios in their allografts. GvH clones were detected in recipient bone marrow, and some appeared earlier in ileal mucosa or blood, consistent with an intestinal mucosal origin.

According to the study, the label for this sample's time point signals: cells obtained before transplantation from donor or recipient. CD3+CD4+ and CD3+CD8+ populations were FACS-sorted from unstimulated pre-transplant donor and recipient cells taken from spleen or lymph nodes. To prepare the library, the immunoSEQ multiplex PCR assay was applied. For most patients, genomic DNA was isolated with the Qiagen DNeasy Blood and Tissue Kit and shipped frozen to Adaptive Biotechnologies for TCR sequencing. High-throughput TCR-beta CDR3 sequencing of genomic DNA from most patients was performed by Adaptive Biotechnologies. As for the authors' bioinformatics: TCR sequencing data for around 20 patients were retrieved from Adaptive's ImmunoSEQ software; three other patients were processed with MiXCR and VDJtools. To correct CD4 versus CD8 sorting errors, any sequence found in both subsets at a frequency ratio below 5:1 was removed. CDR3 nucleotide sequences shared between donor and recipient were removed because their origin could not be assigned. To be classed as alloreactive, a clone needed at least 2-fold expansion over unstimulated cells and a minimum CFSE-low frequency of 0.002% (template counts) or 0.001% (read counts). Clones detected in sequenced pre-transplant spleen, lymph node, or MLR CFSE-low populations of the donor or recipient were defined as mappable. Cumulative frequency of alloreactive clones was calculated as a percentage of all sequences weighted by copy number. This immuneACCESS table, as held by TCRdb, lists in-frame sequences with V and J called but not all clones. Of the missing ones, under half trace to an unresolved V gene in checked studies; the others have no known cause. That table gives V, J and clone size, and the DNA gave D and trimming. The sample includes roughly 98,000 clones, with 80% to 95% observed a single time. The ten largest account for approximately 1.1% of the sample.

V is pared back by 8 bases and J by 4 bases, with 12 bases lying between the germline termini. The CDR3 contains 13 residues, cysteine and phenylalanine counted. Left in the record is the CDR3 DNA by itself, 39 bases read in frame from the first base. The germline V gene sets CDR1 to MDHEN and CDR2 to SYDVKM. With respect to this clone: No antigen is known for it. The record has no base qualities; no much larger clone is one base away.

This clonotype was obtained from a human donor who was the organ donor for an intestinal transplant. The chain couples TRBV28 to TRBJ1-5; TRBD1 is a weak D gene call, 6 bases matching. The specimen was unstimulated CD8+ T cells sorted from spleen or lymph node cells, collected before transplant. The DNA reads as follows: TGTGCCAGCGGGGGAACAGGGAATCAGCCCCAGCATTTT. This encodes CASGGTGNQPQHF.